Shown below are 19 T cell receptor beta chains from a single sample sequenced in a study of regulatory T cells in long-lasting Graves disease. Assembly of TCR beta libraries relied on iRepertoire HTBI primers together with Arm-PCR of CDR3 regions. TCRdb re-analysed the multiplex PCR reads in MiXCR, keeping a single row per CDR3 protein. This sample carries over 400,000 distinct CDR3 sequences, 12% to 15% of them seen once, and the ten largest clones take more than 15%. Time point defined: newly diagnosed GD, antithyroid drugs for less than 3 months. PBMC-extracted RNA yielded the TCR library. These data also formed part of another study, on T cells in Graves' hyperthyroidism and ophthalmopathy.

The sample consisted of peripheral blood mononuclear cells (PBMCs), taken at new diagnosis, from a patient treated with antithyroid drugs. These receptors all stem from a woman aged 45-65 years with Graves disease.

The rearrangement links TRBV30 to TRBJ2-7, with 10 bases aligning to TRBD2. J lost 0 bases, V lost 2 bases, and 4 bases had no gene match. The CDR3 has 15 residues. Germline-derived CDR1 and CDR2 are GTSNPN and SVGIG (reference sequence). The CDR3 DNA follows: TGTGCCTGGAGTTTCTCTAGCGGGGGCTCCTACGAGCAGTACTTC. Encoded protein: CAWSFSSGGSYEQYF.

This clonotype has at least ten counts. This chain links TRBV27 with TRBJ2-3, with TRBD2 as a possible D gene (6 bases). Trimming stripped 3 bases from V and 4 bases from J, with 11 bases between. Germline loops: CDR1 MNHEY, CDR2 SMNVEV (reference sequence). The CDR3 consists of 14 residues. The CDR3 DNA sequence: TGTGCCAGCAGTTTTTTTAGGGAGGCAGATACGCAGTATTTT. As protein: CASSFFREADTQYF.

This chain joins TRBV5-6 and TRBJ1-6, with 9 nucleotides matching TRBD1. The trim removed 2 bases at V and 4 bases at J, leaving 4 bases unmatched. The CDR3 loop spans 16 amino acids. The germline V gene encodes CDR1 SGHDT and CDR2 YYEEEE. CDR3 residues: CASSFLQGAYNSPLHF. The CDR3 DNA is TGTGCCAGCAGCTTCCTACAGGGGGCATATAATTCACCCCTCCACTTT.

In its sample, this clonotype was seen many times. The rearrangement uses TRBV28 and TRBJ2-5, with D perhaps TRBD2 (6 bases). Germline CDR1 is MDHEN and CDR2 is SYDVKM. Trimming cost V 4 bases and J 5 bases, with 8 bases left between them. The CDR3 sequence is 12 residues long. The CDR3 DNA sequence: TGTGCCAGCAGTTACCGGGAGGAGACCCAGTACTTC. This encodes CASSYREETQYF. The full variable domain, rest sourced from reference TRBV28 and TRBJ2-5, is DVKVTQSSRYLVKRTGEKVFLECVQDMDHENMFWYRQDPGLGLRLIYFSYDVKMKEKGDIPEGYSVSREKKERFSLILESASTNQTSMYLCASSYREETQYFGPGTRLLVL.

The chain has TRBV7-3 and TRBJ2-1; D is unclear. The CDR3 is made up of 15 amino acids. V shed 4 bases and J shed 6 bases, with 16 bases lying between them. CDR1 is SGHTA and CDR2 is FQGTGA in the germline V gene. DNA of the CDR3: TGTGCCAGCAGCTCGGGTCATGGGCCACCCAATGAGCAGTTCTTC. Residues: CASSSGHGPPNEQFF.

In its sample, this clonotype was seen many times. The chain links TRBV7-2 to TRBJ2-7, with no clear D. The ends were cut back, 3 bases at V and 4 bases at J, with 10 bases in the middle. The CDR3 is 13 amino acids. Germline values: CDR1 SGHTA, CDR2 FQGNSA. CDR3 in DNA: TGTGCCAGCAGCTTGGATACTATTTACGAGCAGTACTTC. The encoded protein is CASSLDTIYEQYF.

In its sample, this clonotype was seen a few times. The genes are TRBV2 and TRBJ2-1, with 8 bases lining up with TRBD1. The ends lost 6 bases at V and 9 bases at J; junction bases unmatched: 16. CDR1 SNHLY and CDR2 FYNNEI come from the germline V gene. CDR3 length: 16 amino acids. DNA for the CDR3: TGTGCCAGCAGGGAATTGACAGGGGCCGCATTGGGTGAGCAGTTCTTC. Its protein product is CASRELTGAALGEQFF. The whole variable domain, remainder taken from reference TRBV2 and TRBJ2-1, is EPEVTQTPSHQVTQMGQEVILRCVPISNHLYFYWYRQILGQKVEFLVSFYNNEISEKSEIFDDQFSVERPDGSNFTLKIRSTKLEDSAMYFCASRELTGAALGEQFFGPGTRLTVL.

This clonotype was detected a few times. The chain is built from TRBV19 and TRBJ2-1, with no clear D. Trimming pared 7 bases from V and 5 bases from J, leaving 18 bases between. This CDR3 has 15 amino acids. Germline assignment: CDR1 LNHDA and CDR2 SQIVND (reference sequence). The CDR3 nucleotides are TGTGCCAGTACCCCTCCTTATTCTCTTAACAATGAGCAGTTCTTC. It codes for CASTPPYSLNNEQFF.

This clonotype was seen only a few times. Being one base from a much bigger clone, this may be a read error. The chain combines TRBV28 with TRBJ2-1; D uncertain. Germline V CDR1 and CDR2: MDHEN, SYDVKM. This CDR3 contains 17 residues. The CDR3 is CASNPPGDPVPYNGQFF. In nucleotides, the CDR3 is TGTGCCAGCAACCCCCCCGGCGACCCTGTCCCCTACAATGGGCAGTTCTTC.

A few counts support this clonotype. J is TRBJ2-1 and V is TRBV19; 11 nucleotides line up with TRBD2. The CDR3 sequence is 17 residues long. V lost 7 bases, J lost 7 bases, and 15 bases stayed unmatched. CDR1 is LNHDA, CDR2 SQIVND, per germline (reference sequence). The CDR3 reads CASTRKALAGVRNEQFF. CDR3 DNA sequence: TGTGCCAGTACACGCAAAGCACTAGCGGGAGTTCGTAATGAGCAGTTCTTC.

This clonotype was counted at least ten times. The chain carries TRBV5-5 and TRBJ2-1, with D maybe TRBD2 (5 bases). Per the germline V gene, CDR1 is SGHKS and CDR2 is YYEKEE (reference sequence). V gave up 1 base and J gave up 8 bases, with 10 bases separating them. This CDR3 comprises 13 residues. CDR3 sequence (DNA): TGTGCCAGCAGCTTGTGGGCGGGCGATGAGCAGTTCTTC. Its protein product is CASSLWAGDEQFF.

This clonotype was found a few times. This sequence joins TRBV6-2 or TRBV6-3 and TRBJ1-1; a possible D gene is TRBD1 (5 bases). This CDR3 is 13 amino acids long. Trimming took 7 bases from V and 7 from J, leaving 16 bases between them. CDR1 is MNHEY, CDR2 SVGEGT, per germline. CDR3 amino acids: CASTNRGGDEAFF. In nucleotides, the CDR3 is TGTGCCAGCACCAACCGGGGGGGGGATGAAGCTTTCTTT.

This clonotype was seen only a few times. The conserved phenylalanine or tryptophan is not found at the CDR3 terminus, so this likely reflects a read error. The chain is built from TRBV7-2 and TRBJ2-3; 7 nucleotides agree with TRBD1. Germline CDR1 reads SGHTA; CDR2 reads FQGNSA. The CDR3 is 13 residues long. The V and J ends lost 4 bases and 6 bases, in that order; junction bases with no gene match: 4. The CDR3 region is CASSSIQGDTQYL. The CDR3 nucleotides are TGTGCCAGCAGCTCCATACAGGGGGATACGCAGTATCTT.

The CDR3 sequence is CSVEEPPGSDTQYF. The DNA of the CDR3 is TGCAGCGTTGAAGAGCCCCCAGGGTCGGATACGCAGTATTTT. The rearrangement uses TRBV29-1 and TRBJ2-3; weak D call: TRBD1 (5 bases). V shed 0 bases and J shed 6 bases, with 13 bases lying between them. Germline-derived CDR1 and CDR2 are SQVTM and ANQGSEA. CDR3 length equals 14 residues.

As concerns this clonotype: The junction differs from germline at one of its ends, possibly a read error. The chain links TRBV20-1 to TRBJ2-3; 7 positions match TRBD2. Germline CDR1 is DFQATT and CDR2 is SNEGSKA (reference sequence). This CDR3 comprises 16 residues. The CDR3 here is CGAKILADARRSTQYF. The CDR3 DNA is TGCGGTGCCAAGATTCTAGCGGACGCCCGACGGAGTACGCAGTATTTT.

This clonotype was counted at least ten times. CDR3 DNA sequence: TGTGCCAGCAGCTTCGGGCCGGCTAATGAAAAACTGTTTTTT. It specifies CASSFGPANEKLFF. V is TRBV7-6 and J is TRBJ1-4; D is uncertain. This CDR3 is built from 14 residues. V gave up 3 bases and J gave up 3 bases, with 8 bases separating them. Germline-derived CDR1 and CDR2 are SGHVS and FNYEAQ.

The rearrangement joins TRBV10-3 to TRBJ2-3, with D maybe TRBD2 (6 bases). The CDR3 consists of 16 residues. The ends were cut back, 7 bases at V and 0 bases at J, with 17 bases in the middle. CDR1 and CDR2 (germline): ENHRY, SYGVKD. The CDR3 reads CAITSAGRDSTDTQYF. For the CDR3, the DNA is TGTGCCATCACCTCTGCTGGGCGGGACAGCACAGATACGCAGTATTTT.

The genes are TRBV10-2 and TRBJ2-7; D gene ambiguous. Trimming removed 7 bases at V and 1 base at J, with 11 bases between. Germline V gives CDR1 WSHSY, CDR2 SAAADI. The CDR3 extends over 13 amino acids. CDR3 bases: TGCGCCAGCACCTGGACGGATTCCTACGAGCAGTACTTC. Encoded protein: CASTWTDSYEQYF.

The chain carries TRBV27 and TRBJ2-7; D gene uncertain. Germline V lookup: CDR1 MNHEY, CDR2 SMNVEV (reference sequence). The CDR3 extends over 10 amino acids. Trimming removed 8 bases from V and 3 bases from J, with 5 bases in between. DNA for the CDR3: TGTGCCAGCGGGCTCTACGAGCAGTACTTC. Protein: CASGLYEQYF.